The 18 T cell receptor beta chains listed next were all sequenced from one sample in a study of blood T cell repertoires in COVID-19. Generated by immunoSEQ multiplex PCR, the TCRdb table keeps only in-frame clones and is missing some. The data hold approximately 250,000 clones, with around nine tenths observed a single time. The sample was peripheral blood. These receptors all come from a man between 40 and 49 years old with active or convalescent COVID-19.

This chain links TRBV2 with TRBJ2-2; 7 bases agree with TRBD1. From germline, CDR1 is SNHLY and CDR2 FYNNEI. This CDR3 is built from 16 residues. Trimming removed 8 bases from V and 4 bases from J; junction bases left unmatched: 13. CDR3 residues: CASLHTTGTGTGELFF. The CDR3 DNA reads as TGTGCCAGCCTCCACACGACAGGGACGGGCACCGGGGAGCTGTTTTTT. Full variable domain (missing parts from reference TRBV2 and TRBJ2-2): EPEVTQTPSHQVTQMGQEVILRCVPISNHLYFYWYRQILGQKVEFLVSFYNNEISEKSEIFDDQFSVERPDGSNFTLKIRSTKLEDSAMYFCASLHTTGTGTGELFFGEGSRLTVL.

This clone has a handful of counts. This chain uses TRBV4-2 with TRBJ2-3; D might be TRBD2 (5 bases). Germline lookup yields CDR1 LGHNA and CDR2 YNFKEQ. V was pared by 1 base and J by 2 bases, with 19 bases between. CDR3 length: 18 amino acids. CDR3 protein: CASSQVRRTGEFTDTQYF. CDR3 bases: TGTGCCAGCAGCCAAGTAAGGAGGACCGGGGAATTCACAGATACGCAGTATTTT.

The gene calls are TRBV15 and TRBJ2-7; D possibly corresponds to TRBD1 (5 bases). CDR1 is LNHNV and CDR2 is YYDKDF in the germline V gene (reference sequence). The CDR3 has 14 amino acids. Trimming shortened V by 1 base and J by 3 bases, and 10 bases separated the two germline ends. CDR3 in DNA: TGTGCCACCAGCAGAGCTGCAGGGCGCTACGAGCAGTACTTC. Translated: CATSRAAGRYEQYF. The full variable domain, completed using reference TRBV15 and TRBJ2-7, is DAMVIQNPRYQVTQFGKPVTLSCSQTLNHNVMYWYQQKSSQAPKLLFHYYDKDFNNEADTPDNFQSRRPNTSFCFLDIRSPGLGDTAMYLCATSRAAGRYEQYFGPGTRLTVT.

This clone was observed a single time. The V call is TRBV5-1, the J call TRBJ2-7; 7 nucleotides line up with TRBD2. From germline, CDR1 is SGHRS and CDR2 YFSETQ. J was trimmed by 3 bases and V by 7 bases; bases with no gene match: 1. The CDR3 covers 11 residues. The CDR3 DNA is TGCGCCAGCCGGGACTACTACGAGCAGTACTTC. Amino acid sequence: CASRDYYEQYF.

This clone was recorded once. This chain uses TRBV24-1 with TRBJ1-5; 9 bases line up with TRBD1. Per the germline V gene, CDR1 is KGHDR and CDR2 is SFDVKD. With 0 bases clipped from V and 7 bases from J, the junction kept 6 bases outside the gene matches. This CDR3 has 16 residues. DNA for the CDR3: TGTGCCACCAGTGATTTGTTTACAGGGGGCCGGCAGCCCCAGCATTTT. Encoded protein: CATSDLFTGGRQPQHF.

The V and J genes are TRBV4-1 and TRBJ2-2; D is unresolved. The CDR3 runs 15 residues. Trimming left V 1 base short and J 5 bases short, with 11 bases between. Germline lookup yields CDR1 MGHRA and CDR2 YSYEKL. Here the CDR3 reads CASSQGLAGTGELFF. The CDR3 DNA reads TGCGCCAGCAGCCAAGGATTAGCTGGGACCGGGGAGCTGTTTTTT.

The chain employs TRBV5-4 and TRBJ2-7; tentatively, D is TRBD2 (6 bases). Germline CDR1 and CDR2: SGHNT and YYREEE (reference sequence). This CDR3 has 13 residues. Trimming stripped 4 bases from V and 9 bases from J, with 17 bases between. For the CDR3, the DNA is TGTGCCAGCAGCATTCCCCCTAGCGAAGGGCAGTACTTC. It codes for CASSIPPSEGQYF.

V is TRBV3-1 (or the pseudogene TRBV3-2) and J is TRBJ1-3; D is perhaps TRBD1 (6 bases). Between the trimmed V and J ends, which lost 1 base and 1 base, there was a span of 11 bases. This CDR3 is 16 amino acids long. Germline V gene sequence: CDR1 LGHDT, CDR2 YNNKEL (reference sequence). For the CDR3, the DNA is TGTGCCAGCAGCCAAGTCGCGGGGGCGTCTGGAAACACCATATATTTT. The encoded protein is CASSQVAGASGNTIYF.

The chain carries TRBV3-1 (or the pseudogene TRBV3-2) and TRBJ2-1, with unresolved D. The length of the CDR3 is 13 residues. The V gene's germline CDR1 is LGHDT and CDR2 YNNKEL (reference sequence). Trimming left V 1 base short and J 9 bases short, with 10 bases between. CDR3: CASSQVPSVEQFF. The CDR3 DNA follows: TGTGCCAGCAGCCAAGTTCCTTCGGTTGAGCAGTTCTTC.

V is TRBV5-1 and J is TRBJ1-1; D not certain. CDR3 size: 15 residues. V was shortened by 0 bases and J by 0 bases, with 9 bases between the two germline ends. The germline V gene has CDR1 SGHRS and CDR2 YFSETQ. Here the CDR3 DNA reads TGCGCCAGCAGCTTGGATCCAGTCCTGAACACTGAAGCTTTCTTT. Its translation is CASSLDPVLNTEAFF.

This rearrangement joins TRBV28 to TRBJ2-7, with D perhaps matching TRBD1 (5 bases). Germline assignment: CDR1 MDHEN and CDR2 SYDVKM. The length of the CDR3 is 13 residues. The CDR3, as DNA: TGTGTCGCAACTCTTGACAGTAACTACGAGCAGTACTTC. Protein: CVATLDSNYEQYF. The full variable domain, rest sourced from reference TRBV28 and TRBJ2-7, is DVKVTQSSRYLVKRTGEKVFLECVQDMDHENMFWYRQDPGLGLRLIYFSYDVKMKEKGDIPEGYSVSREKKERFSLILESASTNQTSMYLCVATLDSNYEQYFGPGTRLTVT.

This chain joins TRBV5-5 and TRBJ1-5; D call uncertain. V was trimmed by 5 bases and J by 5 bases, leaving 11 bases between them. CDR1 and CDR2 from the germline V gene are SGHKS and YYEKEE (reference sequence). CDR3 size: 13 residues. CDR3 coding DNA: TGTGCCAGCAGTTCCACTGCCTATCAGCCCCAGCATTTT. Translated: CASSSTAYQPQHF.

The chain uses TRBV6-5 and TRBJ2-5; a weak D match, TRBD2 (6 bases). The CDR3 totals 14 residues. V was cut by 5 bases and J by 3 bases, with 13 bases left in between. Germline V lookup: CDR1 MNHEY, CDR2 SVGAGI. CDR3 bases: TGTGCCAGCAGTAACCCGGGACTCGAAGAGACCCAGTACTTC. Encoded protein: CASSNPGLEETQYF.

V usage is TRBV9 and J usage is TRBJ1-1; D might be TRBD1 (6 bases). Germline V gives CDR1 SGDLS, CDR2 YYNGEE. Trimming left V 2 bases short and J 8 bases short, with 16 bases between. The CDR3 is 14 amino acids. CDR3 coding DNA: TGTGCCAGCAGCGTCGAAGGGACATCGGGGGAAGCTTTCTTT. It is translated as CASSVEGTSGEAFF.

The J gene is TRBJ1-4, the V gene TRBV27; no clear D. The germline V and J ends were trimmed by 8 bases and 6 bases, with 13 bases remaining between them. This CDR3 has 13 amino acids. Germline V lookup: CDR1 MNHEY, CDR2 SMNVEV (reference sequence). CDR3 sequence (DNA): TGTGCCAGCCGAGACACTTTGGATGAAAAACTGTTTTTT. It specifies CASRDTLDEKLFF.

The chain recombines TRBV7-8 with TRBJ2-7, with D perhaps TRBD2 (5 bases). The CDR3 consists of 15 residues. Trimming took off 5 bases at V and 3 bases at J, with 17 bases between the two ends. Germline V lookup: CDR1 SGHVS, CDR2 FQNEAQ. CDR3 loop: CASSPTPGRIYEQYF. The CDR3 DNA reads TGTGCCAGCAGCCCGACCCCGGGAAGAATCTACGAGCAGTACTTC.

The CDR3 protein is CASIKTGDTGELFF. CDR3 coding DNA: TGTGCCAGCATCAAGACAGGAGACACCGGGGAGCTGTTTTTT. V and J are TRBV14 and TRBJ2-2; D is perhaps TRBD1 (6 bases). Trimming cost V 7 bases and J 3 bases, with 12 bases left between them. CDR1 SGHDN and CDR2 FVKESK come from the germline V gene. This CDR3 has 14 amino acids.

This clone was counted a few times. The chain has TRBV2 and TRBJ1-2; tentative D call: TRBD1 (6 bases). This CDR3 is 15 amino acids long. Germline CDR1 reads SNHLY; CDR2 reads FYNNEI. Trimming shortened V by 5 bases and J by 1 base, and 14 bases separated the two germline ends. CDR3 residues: CASSTGQPLNYGYTF. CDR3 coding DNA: TGTGCCAGCAGTACAGGACAGCCACTTAACTATGGCTACACCTTC.